The source of this T cell receptor beta chain is a study of blood T cell repertoires in COVID-19. Method: immunoSEQ multiplex PCR; TCRdb's copy keeps in-frame clones and lacks some. Here the sample spans a few hundred thousand clones, more than 80% being singletons. V was trimmed by 5 bases and J by 5 bases, leaving 16 bases between them. This CDR3 has 14 amino acids. CDR1 is SGHNT, CDR2 YENEEA, per germline. What was sequenced was peripheral blood. The clonotype comes from a woman aged 25-40 years with active or convalescent COVID-19. This rearrangement joins TRBV11-3 to TRBJ2-7; possibly TRBD1 for D (6 bases). CDR3 DNA: TGTGCCAGCAGCCAAGAACAGGGACGGGACGAGCAGTACTTC. Its translation is CASSQEQGRDEQYF. The full variable domain, completed using reference TRBV11-3 and TRBJ2-7, is EAGVVQSPRYKIIEKKQPVAFWCNPISGHNTLYWYLQNLGQGPELLIRYENEEAVDDSQLPKDRFSAERLKGVDSTLKIQPAELGDSAVYLCASSQEQGRDEQYFGPGTRLTVT.